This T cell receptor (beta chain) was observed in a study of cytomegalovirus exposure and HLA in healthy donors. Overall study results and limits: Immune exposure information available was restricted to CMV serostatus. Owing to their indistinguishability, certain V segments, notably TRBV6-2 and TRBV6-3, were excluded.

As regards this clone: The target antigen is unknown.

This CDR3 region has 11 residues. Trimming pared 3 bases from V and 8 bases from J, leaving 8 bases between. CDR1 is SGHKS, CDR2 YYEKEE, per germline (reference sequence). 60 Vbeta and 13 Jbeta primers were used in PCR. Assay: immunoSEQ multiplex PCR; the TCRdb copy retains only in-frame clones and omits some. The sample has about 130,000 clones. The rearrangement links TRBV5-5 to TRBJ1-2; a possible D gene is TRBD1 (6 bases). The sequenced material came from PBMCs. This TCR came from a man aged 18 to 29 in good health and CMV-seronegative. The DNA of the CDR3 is TGTGCCAGCAGCTATGGGACAGGCTACACCTTC. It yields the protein CASSYGTGYTF.